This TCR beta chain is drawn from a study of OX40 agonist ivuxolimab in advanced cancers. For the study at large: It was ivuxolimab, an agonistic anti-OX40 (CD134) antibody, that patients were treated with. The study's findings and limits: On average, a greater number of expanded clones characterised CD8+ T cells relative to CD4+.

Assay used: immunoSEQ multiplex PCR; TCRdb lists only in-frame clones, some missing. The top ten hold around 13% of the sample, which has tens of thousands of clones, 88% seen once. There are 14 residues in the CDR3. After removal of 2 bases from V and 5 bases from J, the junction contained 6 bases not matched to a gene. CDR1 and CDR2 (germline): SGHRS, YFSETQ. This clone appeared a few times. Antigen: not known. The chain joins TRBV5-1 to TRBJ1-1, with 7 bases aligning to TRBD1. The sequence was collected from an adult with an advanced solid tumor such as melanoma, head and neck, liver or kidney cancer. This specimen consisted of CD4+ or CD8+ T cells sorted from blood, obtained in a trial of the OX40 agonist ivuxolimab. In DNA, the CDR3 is TGCGCCAGCAGCTTCACAGGGGTGGGAACTGAAGCTTTCTTT. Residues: CASSFTGVGTEAFF.